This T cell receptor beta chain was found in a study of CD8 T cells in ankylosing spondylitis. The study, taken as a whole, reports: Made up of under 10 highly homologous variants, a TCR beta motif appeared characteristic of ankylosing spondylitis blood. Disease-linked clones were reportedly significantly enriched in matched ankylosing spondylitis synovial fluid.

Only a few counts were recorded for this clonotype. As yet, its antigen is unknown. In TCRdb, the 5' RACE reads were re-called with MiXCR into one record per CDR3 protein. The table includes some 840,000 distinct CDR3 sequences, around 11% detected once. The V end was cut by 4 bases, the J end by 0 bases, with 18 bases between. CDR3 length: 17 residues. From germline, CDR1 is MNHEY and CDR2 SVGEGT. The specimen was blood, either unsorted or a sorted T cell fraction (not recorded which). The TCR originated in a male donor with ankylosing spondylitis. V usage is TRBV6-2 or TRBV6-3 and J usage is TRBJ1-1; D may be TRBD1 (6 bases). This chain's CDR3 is CASSWLTGRPMNTEAFF. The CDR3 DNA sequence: TGTGCCAGCAGTTGGTTAACAGGGAGGCCTATGAACACTGAAGCTTTCTTT.